This paragraph reports one TCR beta chain. Seattle-derived patients entered the study during active infection and were followed longitudinally. This sample stems from a study of blood T cell repertoires in COVID-19. Study summary: Sites in the United States, Italy and Spain provided acute and convalescent COVID-19 samples. Sample material is recorded as cDNA or gDNA derived from T cells, B-cell-depleted T cells, or PBMCs.

Germline V lookup: CDR1 LNHNV, CDR2 YYDKDF (reference sequence). The CDR3 sequence is 16 residues long. Trimming pared 1 base from V and 0 bases from J, leaving 9 bases between. Original handling: Researchers report that nucleated cell counts were estimated from reference gene primer amplification. Method: immunoSEQ multiplex PCR; TCRdb's copy keeps in-frame clones and lacks some. That table furnishes V, J and clone size, whereas the DNA furnished D and trimming. The profile shows about 330,000 clones, roughly 87% of them singletons. Sequencing was done on a sample of peripheral blood. The rearrangement joins TRBV15 to TRBJ2-2, with TRBD2 as a possible D gene (5 bases). The receptor was derived from a man under 40 with COVID-19, enrolled during active disease. CDR3 sequence: CATSRGEPPNTGELFF. The CDR3 nucleotides read TGTGCCACCAGCAGAGGGGAGCCTCCGAACACCGGGGAGCTGTTTTTT.